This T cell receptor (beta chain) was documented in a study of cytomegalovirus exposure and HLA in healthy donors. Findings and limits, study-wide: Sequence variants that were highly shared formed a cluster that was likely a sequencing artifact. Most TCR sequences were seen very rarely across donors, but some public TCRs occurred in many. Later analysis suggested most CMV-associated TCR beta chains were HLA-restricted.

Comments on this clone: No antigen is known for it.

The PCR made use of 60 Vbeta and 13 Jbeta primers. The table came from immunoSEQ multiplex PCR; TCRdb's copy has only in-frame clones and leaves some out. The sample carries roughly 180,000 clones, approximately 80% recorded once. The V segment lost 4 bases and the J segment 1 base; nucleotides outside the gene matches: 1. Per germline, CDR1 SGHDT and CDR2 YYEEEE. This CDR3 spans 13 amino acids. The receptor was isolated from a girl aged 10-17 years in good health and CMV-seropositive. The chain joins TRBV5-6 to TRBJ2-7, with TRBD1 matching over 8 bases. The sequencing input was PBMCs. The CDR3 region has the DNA TGTGCCAGCAGCCACAGGGGGTCCTACGAGCAGTACTTC. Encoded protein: CASSHRGSYEQYF.